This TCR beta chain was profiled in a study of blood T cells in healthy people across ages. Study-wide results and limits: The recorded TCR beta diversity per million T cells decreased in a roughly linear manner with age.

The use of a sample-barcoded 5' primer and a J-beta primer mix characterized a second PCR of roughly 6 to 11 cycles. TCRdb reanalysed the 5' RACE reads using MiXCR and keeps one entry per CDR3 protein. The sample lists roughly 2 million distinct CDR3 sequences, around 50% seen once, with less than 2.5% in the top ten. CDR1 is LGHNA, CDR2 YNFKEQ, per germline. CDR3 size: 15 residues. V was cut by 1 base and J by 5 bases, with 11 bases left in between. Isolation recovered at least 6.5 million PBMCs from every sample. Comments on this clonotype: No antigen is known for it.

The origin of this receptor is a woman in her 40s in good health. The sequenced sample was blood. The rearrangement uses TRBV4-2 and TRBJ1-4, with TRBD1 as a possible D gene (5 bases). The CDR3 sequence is CASSQGPDTNEKLFF. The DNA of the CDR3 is TGTGCCAGCAGCCAAGGTCCGGACACAAATGAAAAACTGTTTTTT.